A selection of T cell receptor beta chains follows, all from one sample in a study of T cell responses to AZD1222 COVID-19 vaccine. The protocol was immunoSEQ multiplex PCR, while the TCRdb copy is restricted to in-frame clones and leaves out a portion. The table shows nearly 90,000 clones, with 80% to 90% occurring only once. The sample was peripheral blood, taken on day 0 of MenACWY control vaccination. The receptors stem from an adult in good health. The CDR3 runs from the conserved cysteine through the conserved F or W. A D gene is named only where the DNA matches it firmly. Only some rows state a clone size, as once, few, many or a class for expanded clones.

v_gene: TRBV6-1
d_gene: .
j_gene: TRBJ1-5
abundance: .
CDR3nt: TGTGCCAGCAGTGAAGTCCTCGTACAGCCCCAGCATTTT
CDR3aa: CASSEVLVQPQHF

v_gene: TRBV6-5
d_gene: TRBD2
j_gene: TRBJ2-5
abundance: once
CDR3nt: TGTGCCAGCAGTTACAGCCTAGCGGGGGGAAAAGAGACCCAGTACTTC
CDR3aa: CASSYSLAGGKETQYF

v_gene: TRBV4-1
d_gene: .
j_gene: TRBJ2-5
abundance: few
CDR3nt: TGCGCCAGCAGCCTGAAGCCATTCCCATCCCAAGAGACCCAGTACTTC
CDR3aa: CASSLKPFPSQETQYF

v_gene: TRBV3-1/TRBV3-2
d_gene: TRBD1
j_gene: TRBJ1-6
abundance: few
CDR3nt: TGTGCCAGCAGCGGGACAGATTATAATTCACCCCTCCACTTT
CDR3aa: CASSGTDYNSPLHF

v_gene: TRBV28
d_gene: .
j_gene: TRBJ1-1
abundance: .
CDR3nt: TGTGCCAGCAGTTTGATATACACTGAAGCTTTCTTT
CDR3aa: CASSLIYTEAFF

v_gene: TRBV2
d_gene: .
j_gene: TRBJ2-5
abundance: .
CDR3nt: TGTGCCAGCAGGTACCAAGAGACCCAGTACTTC
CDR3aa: CASRYQETQYF

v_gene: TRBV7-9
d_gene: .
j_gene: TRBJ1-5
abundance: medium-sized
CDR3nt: TGTGCCAGCAGCTTGCACTCGAATCAGCCCCAGCATTTT
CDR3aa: CASSLHSNQPQHF

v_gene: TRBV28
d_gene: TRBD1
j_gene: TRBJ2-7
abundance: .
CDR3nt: TGTGCCAGCAGTTCCTTGACAGGGGCCCCCTACGAGCAGTACTTC
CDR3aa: CASSSLTGAPYEQYF

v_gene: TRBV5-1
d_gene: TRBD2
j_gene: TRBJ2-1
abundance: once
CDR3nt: TGCGCCAGCAGCTTCGGACTAGCGGGGGGAAATGAGCAGTTCTTC
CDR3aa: CASSFGLAGGNEQFF

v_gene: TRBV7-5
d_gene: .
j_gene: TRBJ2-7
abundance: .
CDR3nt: TGTAAACCCCCAGATGGGGCCCGCGAGCAGTACTTC
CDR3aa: CKPPDGAREQYF

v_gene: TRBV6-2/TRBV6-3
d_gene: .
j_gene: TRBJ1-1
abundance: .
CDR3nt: TGTGCCAGCAGTGCGGGGATGAACACTGAAGCTTTCTTT
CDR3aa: CASSAGMNTEAFF

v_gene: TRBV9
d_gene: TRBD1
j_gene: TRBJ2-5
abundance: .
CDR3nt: TGTGCCAGCAGCGCAACAGGGGGCATGGAGACCCAGTACTTC
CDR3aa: CASSATGGMETQYF

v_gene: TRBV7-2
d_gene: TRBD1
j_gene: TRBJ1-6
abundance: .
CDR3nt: TGTGCCAGCAGCACTAGGGACAGTTGGTCACCCCTCCACTTT
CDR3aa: CASSTRDSWSPLHF

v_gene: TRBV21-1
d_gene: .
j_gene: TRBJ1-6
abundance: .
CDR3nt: TGTGCCAGCAGCGCCCGCCAGGGCCTCAGGGTGGGCAATTCACCCCTCCACTTT
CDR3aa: CASSARQGLRVGNSPLHF

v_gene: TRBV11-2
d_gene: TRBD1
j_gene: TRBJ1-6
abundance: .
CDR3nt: TGTGCCAGCAGCCCTTCTGGGACAGAGAATTCACCCCTCCACTTT
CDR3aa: CASSPSGTENSPLHF

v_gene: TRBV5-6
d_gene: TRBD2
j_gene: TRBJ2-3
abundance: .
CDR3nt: TGTGCCAGCAGCTTACTAGCGGGGGTCGGGTATACGCAGTATTTT
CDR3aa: CASSLLAGVGYTQYF

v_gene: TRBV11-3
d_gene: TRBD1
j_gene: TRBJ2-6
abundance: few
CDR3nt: TGTGCCAGCAGCCCTGGACAGGGAATGAGCTCTGGGGCCAACGTCCTGACTTTC
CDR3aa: CASSPGQGMSSGANVLTF

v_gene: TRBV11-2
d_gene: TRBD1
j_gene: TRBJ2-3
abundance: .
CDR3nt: TGTGCCAGCAGCTTAGGGGGACAGGGGGCAAGCACAGATACGCAGTATTTT
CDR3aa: CASSLGGQGASTDTQYF

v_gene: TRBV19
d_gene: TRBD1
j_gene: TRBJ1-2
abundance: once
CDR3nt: TGTGCCAGTAGTAGGACAGGGATGATAGACTATGGCTACACCTTC
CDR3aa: CASSRTGMIDYGYTF

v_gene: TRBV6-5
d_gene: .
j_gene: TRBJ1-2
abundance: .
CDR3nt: TGTGCCAGCAGACCGCCGGCCAAGGGTGGCTACACCTTC
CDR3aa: CASRPPAKGGYTF

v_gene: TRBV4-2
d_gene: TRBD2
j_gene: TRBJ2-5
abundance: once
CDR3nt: TGTGCCAGCAGCCGCCGACTAGCGGGGGGCGGCGAGGAGACCCAGTACTTC
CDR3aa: CASSRRLAGGGEETQYF

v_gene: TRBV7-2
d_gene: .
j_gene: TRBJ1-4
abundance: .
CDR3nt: TGTGCCAGCAGCCTTACGGAAAGGGAAAAACTGTTTTTT
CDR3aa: CASSLTEREKLFF

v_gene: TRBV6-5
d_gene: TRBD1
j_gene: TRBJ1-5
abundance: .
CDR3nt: TGTGCCAGCAGCCCGGGACAGCTGAATTCTCAGCCCCAGCATTTT
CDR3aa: CASSPGQLNSQPQHF

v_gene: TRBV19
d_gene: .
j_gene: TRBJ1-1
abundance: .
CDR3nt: TGTGCCACCGGAGGAAGGGGACCAGGGAACACTGAAGCTTTCTTT
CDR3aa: CATGGRGPGNTEAFF

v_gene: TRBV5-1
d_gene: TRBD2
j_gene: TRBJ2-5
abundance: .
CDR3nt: TGCGCCAGCAGCCAATTAGCGGGGGTTCAAGAGACCCAGTACTTC
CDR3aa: CASSQLAGVQETQYF

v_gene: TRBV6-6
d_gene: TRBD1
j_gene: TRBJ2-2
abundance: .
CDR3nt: TGTGCCAGCCAACAGGGGGCAGGAACCGGGGAGCTGTTTTTT
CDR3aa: CASQQGAGTGELFF

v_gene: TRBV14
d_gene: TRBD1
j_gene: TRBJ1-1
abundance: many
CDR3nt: TGTGCCAGCAGCCTAGACAGGGAAAACGCTTGGGACACTGAAGCTTTCTTT
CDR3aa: CASSLDRENAWDTEAFF

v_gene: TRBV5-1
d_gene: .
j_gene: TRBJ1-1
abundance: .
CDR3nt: TGCGCCAGCAGCTTGGATACAGGCCCGGATGAAGCTTTCTTT
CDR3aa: CASSLDTGPDEAFF

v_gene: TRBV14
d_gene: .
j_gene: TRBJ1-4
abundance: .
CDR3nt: TGTGCCAGCAGCCAAGGAGGGACCCCGTTGAGTGAAAAACTGTTTTTT
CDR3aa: CASSQGGTPLSEKLFF

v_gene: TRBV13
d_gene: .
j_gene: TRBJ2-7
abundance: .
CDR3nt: TGTGCCAGCAGCCCACGGACAGCCTCCTACGAGCAGTACTTC
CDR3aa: CASSPRTASYEQYF

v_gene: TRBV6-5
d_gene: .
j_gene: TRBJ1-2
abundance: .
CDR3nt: TGTGCCAGCAGTTACTCGTCGGGAGCCGATGGCTACACCTTC
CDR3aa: CASSYSSGADGYTF

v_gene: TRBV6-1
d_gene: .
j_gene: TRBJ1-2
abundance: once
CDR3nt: TGTGCCAGCAGTGATATAACAGTAGTCTATGGCTACACCTTC
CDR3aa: CASSDITVVYGYTF

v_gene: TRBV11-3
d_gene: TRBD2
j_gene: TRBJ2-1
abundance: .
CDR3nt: TGTGCCAGCAGCCTCAGCGGGGAACCTATCAGCAATGAGCAGTTCTTC
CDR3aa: CASSLSGEPISNEQFF

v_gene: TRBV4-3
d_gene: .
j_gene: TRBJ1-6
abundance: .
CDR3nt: TGCGCCAGCAGCCAAGTAAAGTCCTATAATTCACCCCTCCACTTT
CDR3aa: CASSQVKSYNSPLHF

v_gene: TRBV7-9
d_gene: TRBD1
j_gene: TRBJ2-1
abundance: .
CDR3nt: TGTGCCAGCAGCTTAGCCAACTCACAGGGGGCCGAATACAATGAGCAGTTCTTC
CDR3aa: CASSLANSQGAEYNEQFF

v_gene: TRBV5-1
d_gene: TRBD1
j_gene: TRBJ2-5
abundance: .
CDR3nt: TGCGCCAGCAGCTTGGGATTCGGACAGGGTGGAGAGACCCAGTACTTC
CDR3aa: CASSLGFGQGGETQYF

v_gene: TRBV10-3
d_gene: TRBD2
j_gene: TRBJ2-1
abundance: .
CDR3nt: TGTGCCATCAGTGAAAGGACTAGCCCACCAAAAGAGCAGTTCTTC
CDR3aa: CAISERTSPPKEQFF

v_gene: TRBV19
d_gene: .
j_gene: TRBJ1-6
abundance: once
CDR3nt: TGTGCCAGTAGCATCAGTTGGTCACCCCTCCACTTT
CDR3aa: CASSISWSPLHF

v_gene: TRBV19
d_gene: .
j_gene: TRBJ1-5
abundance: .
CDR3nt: TGTGCCAGTAAAGAGTCCGGGGGGTATCAGCCCCAGCATTTT
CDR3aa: CASKESGGYQPQHF

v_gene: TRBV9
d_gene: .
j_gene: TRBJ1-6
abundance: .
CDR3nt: TGTGCCAGCAGCGTCTCGCGGAATAATTCACCCCTCCACTTT
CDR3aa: CASSVSRNNSPLHF

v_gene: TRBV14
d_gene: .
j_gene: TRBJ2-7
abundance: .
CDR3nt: TGTGCCAGCAGCCAAGGCAGGAATCCCTACGAGCAGTACTTC
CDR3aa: CASSQGRNPYEQYF

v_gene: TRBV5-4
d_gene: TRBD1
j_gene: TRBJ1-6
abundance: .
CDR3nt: TGTGCCAGCAGCTTGGGACAGGGTAATTCACCCCTCCACTTT
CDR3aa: CASSLGQGNSPLHF

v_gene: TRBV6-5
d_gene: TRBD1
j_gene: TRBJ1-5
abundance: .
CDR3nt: TGTGCCAGCAGGCGAGGGGGACAGACCAATCAGCCCCAGCATTTT
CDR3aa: CASRRGGQTNQPQHF

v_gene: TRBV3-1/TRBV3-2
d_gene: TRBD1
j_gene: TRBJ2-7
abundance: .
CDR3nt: TGTGCCAGCAGCCTACCGGGACAGGGTAACGAGCAGTACTTC
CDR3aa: CASSLPGQGNEQYF

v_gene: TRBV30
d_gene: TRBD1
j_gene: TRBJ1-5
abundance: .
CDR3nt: TGTGCCTGGAGTGACAGGGGGAATCAGCCCCAGCATTTT
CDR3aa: CAWSDRGNQPQHF

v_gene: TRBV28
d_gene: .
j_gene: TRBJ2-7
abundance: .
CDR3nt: TGTGCCAGCAGTATGGGGGGGGCGAAAATTTTAAGGTCCTACGAGCAGTACTTC
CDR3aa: CASSMGGAKILRSYEQYF

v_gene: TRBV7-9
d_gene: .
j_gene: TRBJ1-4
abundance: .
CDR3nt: TGTGCCAGCAGCTTGGAAAGTGGGGTGAACGAAAAACTGTTTTTT
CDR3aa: CASSLESGVNEKLFF

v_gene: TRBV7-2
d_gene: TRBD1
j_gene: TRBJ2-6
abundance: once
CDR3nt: TGTGCCAGCAGCTCCCGGACAGGGACTTTGGCCAACGTCCTGACTTTC
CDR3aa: CASSSRTGTLANVLTF

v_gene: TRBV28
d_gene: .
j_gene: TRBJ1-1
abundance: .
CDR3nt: TGTGCCAGCAGTTTAAAGCGGGCCCCTGAAGCTTTCTTT
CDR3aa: CASSLKRAPEAFF

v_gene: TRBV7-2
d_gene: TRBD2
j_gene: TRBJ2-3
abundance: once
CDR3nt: TGTGCCAGCAGCTTAGCGTCTAGCGGGGGGGCGACCTACACAGATACGCAGTATTTT
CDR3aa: CASSLASSGGATYTDTQYF

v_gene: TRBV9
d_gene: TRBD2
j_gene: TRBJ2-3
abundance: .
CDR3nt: TGTGCCAGCAGCGTATGGTCTAGCGGGGACGTGCGGCCGCAGTATTTT
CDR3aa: CASSVWSSGDVRPQYF

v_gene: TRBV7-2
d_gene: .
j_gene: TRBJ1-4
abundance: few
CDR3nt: TGTGCCAGCAGCTTCGCAGGGGACCTGTTTTTT
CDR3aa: CASSFAGDLFF

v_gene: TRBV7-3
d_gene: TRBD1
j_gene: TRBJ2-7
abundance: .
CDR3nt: TGTGCCAGCAGCTTAAACCGGGACAGTTCCGAGCAGTACTTC
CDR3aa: CASSLNRDSSEQYF